The rows below give T cell receptor beta chains drawn from one sample of a study of blood T cell repertoires in COVID-19. Libraries were prepared by immunoSEQ multiplex PCR; TCRdb keeps only in-frame clonotypes and omits some of them. The data contain around 93,000 clones, 82% of them seen just once; the ten biggest clones take up approximately 20%. What was sequenced was peripheral blood. These receptors were collected from an elderly man with acute or convalescent COVID-19. CDR3s include the opening cysteine and the closing phenylalanine or tryptophan. The D gene is left open where the match is weak. Clone size is given for some rows only: seen once, a few or many times, or a class if the clone is expanded.

>TRBV2|TRBJ2-3|TRBD1|once
CASRFFPGQGTTDTQYF
TGTGCCAGCAGATTTTTTCCGGGACAGGGCACTACGGATACGCAGTATTTT
>TRBV5-1|TRBJ1-4|.|.
CASSLGDSNEKLFF
TGCGCCAGCAGCTTGGGAGATTCCAATGAAAAACTGTTTTTT
>TRBV14|TRBJ2-5|TRBD1|.
CASSHRGQKVQETQYF
TGTGCCAGCAGCCATCGGGGACAGAAGGTCCAAGAGACCCAGTACTTC
>TRBV9|TRBJ2-7|TRBD1|.
CASSVEGTALYEQYF
TGTGCCAGCAGCGTAGAAGGGACAGCACTTTACGAGCAGTACTTC
>TRBV28|TRBJ1-2|.|.
CASSFQFTHGYTF
TGTGCCAGCAGTTTTCAGTTTACACATGGCTACACCTTC
>TRBV4-3|TRBJ1-4|.|few
CASSQRHSEKLFF
TGCGCCAGCAGCCAAAGACACAGTGAAAAACTGTTTTTT
>TRBV10-2|TRBJ2-7|.|.
CASSESQRVAPYEQYF
TGCGCCAGCAGTGAGTCTCAGCGAGTGGCCCCCTACGAGCAGTACTTC
>TRBV6-5|TRBJ1-2|TRBD1|.
CASSYSRTGGDGYTF
TGTGCCAGCAGTTACTCTCGGACAGGGGGCGATGGCTACACCTTC
>TRBV30|TRBJ1-1|.|.
CAWSGSGFNTEAFF
TGTGCCTGGAGTGGCTCGGGGTTTAACACTGAAGCTTTCTTT
>TRBV27|TRBJ1-1|.|.
CASSLSPGQREAFF
TGTGCCAGCAGTTTATCCCCCGGACAGCGTGAAGCTTTCTTT
>TRBV30|TRBJ1-2|TRBD1|.
CAWTRSQGQGRRGYTF
TGTGCCTGGACCCGATCGCAGGGACAGGGAAGACGCGGCTACACCTTC
>TRBV7-9|TRBJ2-5|TRBD1|.
CASSLGDRSLWGETQYF
TGTGCCAGCAGCTTGGGGGACAGATCTTTGTGGGGAGAGACCCAGTACTTC
>TRBV21-1|TRBJ2-7|.|.
CASSKSWTGASYEQYF
TGTGCCAGCAGCAAATCCTGGACAGGGGCATCCTACGAGCAGTACTTC
>TRBV7-2|TRBJ2-1|TRBD2|.
CASSRTSGRATEQFF
TGTGCCAGCAGCCGGACTAGCGGGAGGGCCACTGAGCAGTTCTTC
>TRBV12-5|TRBJ2-1|TRBD2|.
CASGLFWTSGRSSSYNEQFF
TGTGCTAGTGGTTTGTTCTGGACTAGCGGGAGGTCCAGCTCCTACAATGAGCAGTTCTTC
>TRBV5-1|TRBJ2-5|TRBD2|.
CASSTGLPQETQYF
TGCGCCAGCAGCACGGGACTACCCCAAGAGACCCAGTACTTC
>TRBV4-1|TRBJ1-5|TRBD1|.
CASSQAGQANQPQHF
TGCGCCAGCAGCCAGGCGGGACAGGCTAATCAGCCCCAGCATTTT
>TRBV7-2|TRBJ1-2|.|.
CASSLRGGRGYTF
TGTGCCAGCAGCTTAAGGGGGGGACGGGGCTACACCTTC
>TRBV11-2|TRBJ2-1|.|few
CASSLNPLDEQFF
TGTGCCAGCAGCTTAAACCCCTTAGATGAGCAGTTCTTC
>TRBV3-1/TRBV3-2|TRBJ2-1|TRBD2|few
CASGLAGGNNEQFF
TGTGCCAGCGGACTAGCGGGAGGGAACAATGAGCAGTTCTTC
>TRBV10-1|TRBJ2-5|TRBD1|.
CASSDRGSETQYF
TGCGCCAGCAGTGACAGGGGGTCGGAGACCCAGTACTTC
>TRBV19|TRBJ2-1|.|.
CASSKERYEQFF
TGTGCCAGTAGTAAAGAACGGTATGAGCAGTTCTTC
>TRBV2|TRBJ2-7|.|.
CATGQSYEQYF
TGTGCCACTGGACAGTCTTACGAGCAGTACTTC
>TRBV27|TRBJ2-7|.|few
CASSTTPGYGEQYF
TGTGCCAGCAGTACCACCCCAGGGTACGGCGAGCAGTACTTC
>TRBV2|TRBJ2-2|TRBD1|.
CASRENRGTGELFF
TGTGCCAGCAGAGAGAACAGGGGTACCGGGGAGCTGTTTTTT
>TRBV7-9|TRBJ1-1|TRBD1|.
CASSADRVWVTEAFF
TGTGCCAGCAGCGCCGACAGGGTTTGGGTGACTGAAGCTTTCTTT